These 2 T cell receptor beta chains originate from one sample sequenced in a study of response to subunit inactivated influenza vaccine. TCRdb ran MiXCR on the RT-PCR reads and lists one entry per CDR3 protein. The profile shows about 700,000 distinct CDR3 sequences, more than 15% of them singletons. This sample comprised PBMCs from blood, obtained about 13 days after vaccination. The origin of the receptors is a man aged 50 or older who received an inactivated influenza vaccine.

The V gene is TRBV6-1, the J gene TRBJ1-2; D is unresolved. This CDR3 has 14 residues. CDR1 and CDR2 (germline): MNHNS, SASEGT. V gave up 8 bases and J gave up 3 bases, with 16 bases separating them. The CDR3 nucleotides are TGTGCCAGCGGTCGGACGGGAGCGGACTATGGCTACACCTTC. Encoded protein: CASGRTGADYGYTF.

The rearrangement uses TRBV29-1 and TRBJ2-5, with unresolved D. The CDR3 length is 14 residues. Trimming stripped 1 base from V and 2 bases from J, with 11 bases between. Germline-derived CDR1 and CDR2 are SQVTM and ANQGSEA. The CDR3 protein is CSVEGLERQETQYF. In DNA, the CDR3 is TGCAGCGTTGAAGGATTGGAGAGACAAGAGACCCAGTACTTC.